The sequence of this T cell receptor (beta chain) was determined in a study of graft-versus-host responses after intestinal transplantation. Study as a whole: Transplant types were multivisceral, liver-intestinal, or isolated intestinal. Study-level findings and limits: Ileal or blood samples showed some GvH clones first, and such clones were also found in recipient marrow.

Comments on this clone: Its antigen remains unidentified.

The CDR3 loop spans 14 amino acids. Germline V CDR1 and CDR2: SEHNR, FQNEAQ (reference sequence). Trimming removed 2 bases at V and 4 bases at J, with 9 bases between. Profiled with immunoSEQ multiplex PCR; TCRdb holds only in-frame clones, not every one. The sample lists around 30,000 clones, less than 90% occurring once. The clonotype originates from a human patient who received an intestinal transplant, so some T cells may come from the graft donor. The specimen was PBMCs, collected approximately four weeks after intestinal transplant. The V and J genes are TRBV7-9 and TRBJ1-3; D gene ambiguous. CDR3 DNA: TGTGCCAGCAGCTTAATGGGAGGCGGAAACACCATATATTTT. Protein product: CASSLMGGGNTIYF.